This TCR beta chain came from a study of early T cells in non-severe SARS-CoV-2 infection. Study-wide context: Sequencing input comprised bulk RNA from unsorted whole blood; chain pairing was not available.

This clonotype was detected many times. Its antigen is still unknown. Findings of the study overall: Matching with VDJdb favored anti-spike CD8 responses (missing private and CD4 specificities).

Individual cDNA molecules received unique molecular identifiers. TCRdb re-called the 5' RACE reads through MiXCR, storing one row per CDR3 protein. The sample consists of about 68,000 distinct CDR3 sequences, 10% to 15% of them appearing once. Source material: whole blood. This receptor was obtained from an adult who was a healthcare worker with PCR-confirmed SARS-CoV-2 infection or an uninfected control (not recorded which).

The CDR3 loop reads CASSLTEKNTEAFF. The CDR3 DNA reads TGTGCCAGCTCACTGACGGAGAAGAACACTGAAGCTTTCTTT. The rearrangement joins TRBV18 to TRBJ1-1, with D hard to call. The CDR3 runs to 14 residues. Trimming cost V 4 bases and J 1 base, with 10 bases left between them. Per the germline V gene, CDR1 is KGHSH and CDR2 is LQKENI.